This TCR beta chain was sequenced during a study of early T cells in non-severe SARS-CoV-2 infection. TCRdb used MiXCR to reprocess the 5' RACE reads, holding one entry per CDR3 protein. This table holds some 59,000 distinct CDR3 sequences, around 9.3% found once. CDR1 and CDR2 from the germline V gene are WSHSY and SAAADI. The CDR3 runs to 15 residues. The V gene lost 6 bases and the J gene lost 4 bases, with 18 bases spanning the gap. The receptor was isolated from an adult who was a healthcare worker with PCR-confirmed SARS-CoV-2 infection or an uninfected control (not recorded which). The specimen was whole blood. The V call is TRBV10-2, the J call TRBJ1-2; no definite D call. CDR3 sequence (DNA): TGCGCCAGCAGGAACCCCGGGTCCTCCTCCTATGGCTACACCTTC. Translated: CASRNPGSSSYGYTF.